These 27 T cell receptor delta chains came from one sample sequenced in a study of γδ T cells in repeated Plasmodium falciparum infection. TCRdb reanalysed the multiplex PCR reads via CATT. The sample holds tens of thousands of delta-chain clones, around 1.7% seen once. Flow sorting of PBMC yielded separate Vgamma9/Vdelta2+ and Vdelta2-negative gammadelta T cell populations for bulk repertoire analysis. Sequencing was performed on gamma-delta T cells from blood. All receptors come from a pool of human donors (malaria-infected and uninfected, not separated).

This clone was observed a few times. The protein in TCRdb stems from a much larger clone and differs at residue 18 from this DNA's translation, likely a read error; here the protein is translated from the DNA. The J gene is TRDJ3, the V gene TRDV2, with 10 bases fitting TRDD3. The J gene, not given by TCRdb, was assigned here from a germline match of the nucleotide sequence. Germline V CDR1 and CDR2: GEAIGNYY, EKD. CDR3 length: 21 residues. The chain's CDR3 is CACDTGGLLGDRAWDTRRMFF. CDR3 DNA: TGTGCCTGTGACACCGGCGGGCTACTGGGGGATCGCGCCTGGGACACCCGACGGATGTTTTTC.

As for this clone: TCRdb records a much larger clone's protein for this DNA, with a difference at residue 15 that likely arises from a read error; the protein given is the translation of the DNA. The genes are TRDV2 and TRDJ1; 8 bases map to TRDD3. The J gene is not listed in TCRdb, so it was assigned here from a DNA match to germline. This CDR3 has 19 residues. Germline V CDR1 and CDR2: GEAIGNYY, EKD. DNA of the CDR3: TGTGCCTGTGATTATGGAGGGATACGCAAGCTTTTACACACCGGTAAACTCATCTTT. Its protein product is CACDYGGIRKLLHTGKLIF.

Details on this clone: TCRdb attributes to this sequence the protein of a much larger clone, which differs from the DNA translation at residue 4; a read error is likely, and the protein displayed is translated from the DNA. The rearrangement joins TRDV1 to TRDJ1; possibly TRDD3 for D (5 bases). V was trimmed by 7 bases and J by 4 bases, leaving 16 bases between them. CDR3 length: 14 amino acids. Per the germline V gene, CDR1 is TSWWSYY and CDR2 is QGS. CDR3 DNA: TGTGCTCTTGAGGAGGATAGAGGGGACGATAAACTCATCTTT. This encodes CALEEDRGDDKLIF.

The sample holds many counts of this clone. Translating this DNA gives a protein that differs at residue 7 from the TCRdb one, which belongs to a much larger clone; a read error is likely, and the protein shown is this translation. The chain carries TRDV1 and TRDJ1, with 8 positions matching TRDD3. TCRdb is silent on the J gene; assignment here came from matching the DNA to germline. Trimming removed 1 base from V and 0 bases from J; junction bases left unmatched: 22. The CDR3 is 22 residues long. Germline V lookup: CDR1 TSWWSYY, CDR2 QGS. The CDR3 bases are TGTGCTCTTGGGGAACCTCCCTACGGTCTACTGGGGGGTATTTGCTACACCGATAAACTCATCTTT. Protein sequence: CALGEPPYGLLGGICYTDKLIF.

A note on this clone: TCRdb's protein for this DNA is that of a much larger clone and differs from the translation at residue 14, likely a read error; the protein shown is the DNA translation. CDR3 DNA: TGTGCTCTTGGGGAAGGTCCCTACTGGGGGCCCCGCACCTCCTTGACAGCACAACTCTTCTTT. This encodes CALGEGPYWGPRTSLTAQLFF. This chain connects TRDV1 to TRDJ2, with 8 bases matching TRDD3. The J gene, absent from TCRdb, was called here by matching the DNA to germline. J lost 2 bases, V lost 2 bases, and 19 bases had no gene match. In germline, CDR1 is TSWWSYY, CDR2 QGS. This CDR3 has 21 residues.

This clone was seen repeatedly, ten times or more. TCRdb attributes to this sequence the protein of a much larger clone, which differs from the DNA translation at residue 13; a read error is likely, and the protein displayed is translated from the DNA. The rearrangement uses TRDV1 and TRDJ1; D may be TRDD3 (5 bases). No J gene is reported in TCRdb; it was inferred here by comparing the DNA with germline. This CDR3 spans 17 amino acids. The V gene lost 0 bases and the J gene lost 8 bases, with 22 bases spanning the gap. Germline V gene sequence: CDR1 TSWWSYY, CDR2 QGS. The CDR3 spells CALGELERAGESQKLIF. The CDR3, as DNA: TGTGCTCTTGGGGAACTTGAAAGAGCCGGGGAATCACAAAAACTCATCTTT.

The V and J genes are TRDV1 and TRDJ1; D may match TRDD2 or TRDD3 (8 bases each). As TCRdb names no J gene, one was assigned here on the basis of a DNA match to germline. The CDR3 runs 21 residues. V lost 2 bases to trimming and J lost 3 bases, with 31 bases between them. Germline V gene lookup returns CDR1 TSWWSYY and CDR2 QGS. This CDR3 reads CALGESVFLRDGGFVPDKLIF. The CDR3, as DNA: TGTGCTCTTGGGGAAAGCGTCTTCCTACGTGATGGGGGATTTGTACCCGATAAACTCATCTTT.

This clone has more than one count but fewer than ten. This likely reflects a read error, since a far larger clone is one base away. Other DNA sequences of this sample code for an identical CDR3. Here the V gene is TRDV1, but the J gene went uncalled; the table's D call, TRDD3, was not checked against the DNA. This CDR3 has 16 residues. Germline V gives CDR1 TSWWSYY, CDR2 QGS. In nucleotides, the CDR3 is TGTGCTCTTGCACACTGGGGGCCTCATGACCCCGATAAGCTAATCTTT. This sequence encodes CALAHWGPHDPDKLIF.

Concerning this clone itself: This DNA's translation differs at residue 3 from TCRdb's protein, which comes from a much larger clone; a read error is likely, and the protein shown is translated from the DNA. V is TRDV1 and J is TRDJ1; TRDD3 matches at 7 bases. No J segment appears in TCRdb, so it was assigned here by matching the sequence to germline. The CDR3 contains 23 residues. CDR1 is TSWWSYY, CDR2 QGS, per germline. CDR3 sequence: CAIGELCSKDTRILSLSPDKLIF. The CDR3 nucleotides are TGTGCTATTGGGGAACTTTGTTCGAAGGATACGCGTATCCTGAGTTTGAGCCCCGATAAACTCATCTTT.

This clone was observed at least ten times. A far larger clone is one base from this, pointing to a likely read error. The sample has other DNA sequences that encode this CDR3 too. The chain is built from TRDV2 and TRDJ1, with TRDD3 identical over 11 bases. TCRdb supplies no J gene; here it was assigned by aligning the nucleotide sequence to germline. The CDR3 contains 19 residues. CDR1 and CDR2 (germline): GEAIGNYY, EKD. Trimming took 0 bases from V and 2 from J; bases not matched to a gene: 13. This CDR3 is CACDTLGGGYAERTDKLIF. CDR3 bases: TGTGCCTGTGACACCCTCGGTGGGGGATACGCGGAGAGGACCGATAAACTCATCTTT.

The table lists this clone with many counts. TCRdb has a much larger clone's protein, which differs at residue 12 from the translation of this DNA, likely because of a read error; what is shown is the protein translated from the DNA. The V gene reported is TRDV1; the J gene is uncalled. The CDR3 length is 14 residues. Per the germline V gene, CDR1 is TSWWSYY and CDR2 is QGS. The CDR3 loop is CALGEVAPPDKPIF. The CDR3 DNA sequence: TGTGCTCTTGGGGAAGTGGCCCCCCCCGATAAACCCATCTTT.

This clone was seen more than once but under ten times. A far larger clone is just one base off, so this is likely a read error. Different DNA sequences within this sample yield the same CDR3. CDR3 bases: TGCGCTCTTGGGGAACTAGGAACCTACTTCAGGGGGATGAGATCCGATAAACTCATCTTT. Protein sequence: CALGELGTYFRGMRSDKLIF. The rearrangement links TRDV1 to TRDJ1; TRDD3 matches at 7 bases. From germline, CDR1 is TSWWSYY and CDR2 QGS. This CDR3 is built from 20 residues.

As for this clone: One base separates it from a far larger clone, so it is likely a read error. The same CDR3 arises from other DNA sequences in this sample as well. V and J are TRDV1 and TRDJ1; TRDD3 might be the D (6 bases). Here the J gene came from matching the DNA to germline, since TCRdb omits it. The CDR3 is made up of 18 amino acids. Germline V gene lookup returns CDR1 TSWWSYY and CDR2 QGS. The CDR3 bases are TGCGCTCTTGGGGAATTAGAGCGGGGGAGGAGGTACACCGATAAACTCATCTTT. It yields the protein CALGELERGRRYTDKLIF.

There are a few counts of this clone. TCRdb's entry gives the protein of a much larger clone, which mismatches this DNA's translation at residue 22, likely from a read error; the protein reported here is translated from the DNA. The genes are TRDV1 and TRDJ1, with 11 positions matching TRDD3. Germline V CDR1 and CDR2: TSWWSYY, QGS. The CDR3 is 25 amino acids. CDR3 coding DNA: TGTGCTCTTGGGGAACAAAGTATCAGGTACCCCATTGTGGGGGATACGTTCAGGTACACCGATGAACTCACCTTT. It translates to CALGEQSIRYPIVGDTFRYTDELTF.

In this sample, this clone turned up many times. TCRdb's protein for this DNA is that of a much larger clone and differs from the translation at residue 6, likely a read error; the protein shown is the DNA translation. The chain has TRDV1 and TRDJ1; D perhaps matches TRDD2 (6 bases). TCRdb offers no J gene call, so here the DNA was matched to germline to obtain one. The V gene lost 1 base and the J gene lost 0 bases, with 39 bases spanning the gap. CDR3 size: 25 residues. From germline, CDR1 is TSWWSYY and CDR2 QGS. CDR3 sequence reads: CALGEPGPTHNPVMRDLKYTDKLIF. The CDR3 DNA is TGTGCTCTTGGGGAACCGGGTCCTACCCACAACCCTGTCATGCGGGATTTGAAGTACACCGATAAACTCATCTTT.

This clone was detected ten times or more. The protein that TCRdb holds for this DNA derives from a much larger clone and differs from the translated DNA at residue 4, which likely indicates a read error; the protein shown here is translated from the DNA. This chain joins TRDV2 and TRDJ1; 8 bases fit TRDD3. V trimming: 5 bases; J trimming: 7 bases; junction bases outside the gene matches: 8. The CDR3 is made up of 13 amino acids. Germline V lookup: CDR1 GEAIGNYY, CDR2 EKD. CDR3 residues: CACGTLGGSKLIF. The CDR3 nucleotides are TGTGCCTGTGGCACACTGGGGGGTAGTAAACTCATCTTT.

This clone turned up a few times. TCRdb attributes to this sequence the protein of a much larger clone, which differs from the DNA translation at residue 3; a read error is likely, and the protein displayed is translated from the DNA. The gene calls are TRDV1 and TRDJ1; 11 bases agree with TRDD3. The CDR3 consists of 22 residues. CDR1 TSWWSYY and CDR2 QGS come from the germline V gene. The CDR3 spells CAPGEPVRSSYWGIKVADKLIF. In DNA form, the CDR3 reads TGTGCTCCTGGGGAACCCGTGAGGTCTTCCTACTGGGGGATAAAGGTGGCCGATAAACTCATCTTT.

This clone was counted ten times or more. The amino acid sequence in TCRdb belongs to a much larger clone and departs from this DNA's translation at residue 10, likely a sequencing read error; the sequence shown is translated from the DNA. V gene TRDV3 combines with J gene TRDJ1; D unclear. Germline V CDR1 and CDR2: TVYSNPD, GDNSRS (reference sequence). The CDR3 loop spans 18 amino acids. Trimming cost V 0 bases and J 4 bases, with 27 bases left between them. The CDR3 loop reads CAFRSPNLRWSQVDKLIF. The CDR3 nucleotides are TGTGCCTTTAGGTCCCCCAATCTCCGGTGGAGTCAAGTCGATAAACTCATCTTT.

This clone is categorized as medium-sized. The chain joins TRDV1 to TRDJ1; D uncertain. There are 19 residues in the CDR3. V gave up 3 bases and J gave up 4 bases, with 27 bases separating them. CDR1 is TSWWSYY, CDR2 QGS, per germline. The chain's CDR3 is CALGDAIQAEPIPYDKLIF. CDR3 coding DNA: TGTGCTCTTGGGGACGCTATCCAAGCTGAGCCGATTCCGTACGATAAACTCATCTTT.

This clone has a handful of counts. This DNA's translation and the protein TCRdb lists, from a much larger clone, do not match at residue 19, likely due to a read error; the protein shown is translated from the DNA. The genes are TRDV1 and TRDJ1, with D perhaps TRDD2 (7 bases). Germline matching of the DNA provided the J gene here, since TCRdb leaves it blank. The CDR3 consists of 25 residues. Germline values: CDR1 TSWWSYY, CDR2 QGS. The germline V and J ends were trimmed by 0 bases and 2 bases, with 40 bases remaining between them. The CDR3 reads CALGELQRYVFLAPTGNYITDKLIF. In nucleotides, the CDR3 is TGTGCTCTTGGGGAACTACAAAGGTACGTCTTCCTAGCTCCTACTGGGAACTATATTACCGATAAACTCATCTTT.

This clone has ten or more counts. It differs at one base from a far larger clone, so likely a read error. The same CDR3 is also encoded by other DNA sequences in this sample. The V call is TRDV2, the J call TRDJ1; TRDD3 matches at 7 bases. Assignment of the J gene here rests on matching the DNA to germline, because TCRdb gives none. The germline V gene has CDR1 GEAIGNYY and CDR2 EKD. The CDR3 is made up of 17 amino acids. The CDR3 loop is CACDNRLLGFNTDKLIF. CDR3 nucleotide sequence: TGTGCCTGTGACAACCGCCTACTGGGGTTTAACACTGATAAACTCATCTTT.

Remarks on this clone: TCRdb lists the protein of a much larger clone for this DNA, which differs at residue 17, so this is likely a read error; the protein given here is translated from the DNA itself. V gene TRDV1 combines with J gene TRDJ1; D might be TRDD2 (6 bases). Germline assignment: CDR1 TSWWSYY and CDR2 QGS. The CDR3 has 25 amino acids. V shed 1 base and J shed 0 bases, with 39 bases lying between them. The CDR3 sequence is CALGERGPTHNPVRRDPKYTDKLIF. CDR3 bases: TGTGCTCTTGGGGAACGGGGTCCTACCCACAACCCTGTCAGGCGGGATCCGAAGTACACCGATAAACTCATCTTT.

This clone came up many times. A far larger clone is off by one base, so a read error is likely. This CDR3 is also generated by other DNA sequences in the sample. This rearrangement joins TRDV2 to TRDJ3; 7 bases fit TRDD3. Germline V gene sequence: CDR1 GEAIGNYY, CDR2 EKD. Germline trimming cut 1 base from V and 0 bases from J; bases unmatched to any gene: 8. The CDR3 loop spans 19 amino acids. CDR3: CACDTPGGQSSWDTRQMFF. CDR3 bases: TGTGCCTGTGACACTCCTGGGGGTCAAAGCTCCTGGGACACCCGACAGATGTTTTTC.

This clone was seen ten or more times. Just one base apart from a much larger clone, this may be a read error. The chain links TRDV2 to TRDJ1; 11 bases match TRDD3. The J gene, absent from TCRdb, was called here by matching the DNA to germline. With V trimmed by 0 bases and J by 3 bases, 11 bases remained unmatched. CDR1 and CDR2 from the germline V gene are GEAIGNYY and EKD. The CDR3 has 18 amino acids. The CDR3 region has the DNA TGTGCCTGTGACACCCCGTGTCTGGGGGATACTAACGCCGATAAACTCATCTTT. Amino acid sequence: CACDTPCLGDTNADKLIF.

This clone has only a few counts. TCRdb's entry gives the protein of a much larger clone, which mismatches this DNA's translation at residue 17, likely from a read error; the protein reported here is translated from the DNA. This sequence joins TRDV1 and TRDJ1; 10 positions match TRDD3. Looked up from germline, CDR1 is TSWWSYY and CDR2 is QGS. Germline trimming cut 3 bases from V and 4 bases from J; bases unmatched to any gene: 26. The CDR3 has 22 amino acids. CDR3 sequence reads: CALGELLASAYWGIHPDDKLIF. The CDR3, as DNA: TGTGCTCTTGGGGAGTTATTGGCTTCCGCCTACTGGGGGATTCATCCTGACGATAAACTCATCTTT.

This clone was counted a few times. This DNA's translation and the protein TCRdb lists, from a much larger clone, do not match at residue 6, likely due to a read error; the protein shown is translated from the DNA. The chain couples TRDV1 to TRDJ1, with D unresolved. The CDR3 consists of 12 residues. Germline CDR1 is TSWWSYY and CDR2 is QGS. V lost 3 bases, J lost 11 bases, and 13 bases lay in between. The CDR3 sequence: CALGEAQSRLIF. CDR3 sequence (DNA): TGTGCTCTTGGGGAGGCCCAGAGTAGGCTCATCTTT.

This clone has only a few counts. The rearrangement uses TRDV1 and TRDJ1; 9 nucleotides line up with TRDD3. The J gene, missing from TCRdb, was assigned here through DNA to germline matching. In germline, CDR1 is TSWWSYY, CDR2 QGS. The V and J ends lost 4 bases and 0 bases, in that order; junction bases with no gene match: 27. The length of the CDR3 is 23 residues. CDR3 residues: CALGGGDSYWGTRQFRNTDKLIF. CDR3 nucleotide sequence: TGTGCTCTTGGGGGGGGGGACTCTTACTGGGGGACCCGACAATTTCGAAACACCGATAAACTCATCTTT.